The entry below gives a single T cell receptor (beta chain) sequence along with its context. This sample stems from a study of blood T cell repertoires in COVID-19. The CDR3 length is 15 residues. Germline loops: CDR1 SGHNT, CDR2 YYREEE (reference sequence). The V end was cut by 4 bases, the J end by 2 bases, with 12 bases between. How the authors handled the data: It was from reference gene primer amplification that nucleated cell counts were estimated. Sequencing used immunoSEQ multiplex PCR; TCRdb keeps in-frame clones, though not all of them. V, J and clone size were drawn from that table, and D and trimming were deduced from the DNA. The sample has 200,000 to 250,000 clones; about 81% are singletons.

This clonotype originated in a woman older than 75 with COVID-19, enrolled during active disease. Sequenced material: peripheral blood. This chain connects TRBV5-4 to TRBJ2-2; possibly TRBD2 for D (6 bases). CDR3 sequence reads: CASSTGTANTGELFF. CDR3 in DNA: TGTGCCAGCAGCACCGGGACTGCTAACACCGGGGAGCTGTTTTTT.